The clone carrying this TCR beta chain was recorded at least ten times. The data are from a study of identical twins. TCRdb recomputed calls from the 5' RACE reads with MiXCR, one row per CDR3 protein. There are approximately 630,000 distinct CDR3 sequences in the sample; under 8.5% occur only once, and less than 2% lies in the top ten. The V gene lost 4 bases and the J gene lost 3 bases, with 27 bases spanning the gap. CDR1 is MGHRA, CDR2 YSYEKL, per germline. The CDR3 length is 19 residues. These data were also reused for a study on yellow fever vaccine responses in identical twins.

This sequence joins TRBV4-1 and TRBJ1-1; D remains unclear. The sequenced sample consisted of PBMCs. This receptor was obtained from a woman aged 18-35 years in good health. This CDR3 reads CASSRSPVPGHGGDTEAFF. CDR3 DNA sequence: TGCGCCAGCAGCCGAAGTCCTGTACCGGGCCACGGCGGCGACACTGAAGCTTTCTTT.